This T cell receptor (beta chain) was documented in a study of OX40 agonist ivuxolimab in advanced cancers. Across the whole study: Ivuxolimab was delivered to patients intravenously every 2 weeks at doses spanning 0.01 to 10 mg/kg. One patient with hepatocellular carcinoma and two with cutaneous melanoma, three in all, had partial responses. Patients were approximately 80% male with ages roughly 23 to 85, mean 60.

A note on this clone: As yet, its antigen is unknown.

Whole-study results and caveats: Compared with CD4+, CD8+ T cells on average had more expanded clones.

Here immunoSEQ multiplex PCR was the method, and the copy in TCRdb shows in-frame clones only, minus some. This sample has some 79,000 clones; roughly 90% occur once, and the top ten carry over 0.35%. This material consisted of CD4+ or CD8+ T cells sorted from blood, taken in a trial of the OX40 agonist ivuxolimab. The receptor was isolated from an adult with an advanced solid tumor such as melanoma, head and neck, liver or kidney cancer.

CDR3: CASSTGTGGFGANVLTF. CDR3 nucleotide sequence: TGTGCCAGCAGCACCGGGACAGGGGGCTTTGGGGCCAACGTCCTGACTTTC. V gene TRBV7-9 combines with J gene TRBJ2-6, with TRBD1 matching over 12 bases. Germline V CDR1 and CDR2: SEHNR, FQNEAQ (reference sequence). The CDR3 loop spans 17 amino acids. V shed 5 bases and J 3 bases; nucleotides not matched to a gene: 5.